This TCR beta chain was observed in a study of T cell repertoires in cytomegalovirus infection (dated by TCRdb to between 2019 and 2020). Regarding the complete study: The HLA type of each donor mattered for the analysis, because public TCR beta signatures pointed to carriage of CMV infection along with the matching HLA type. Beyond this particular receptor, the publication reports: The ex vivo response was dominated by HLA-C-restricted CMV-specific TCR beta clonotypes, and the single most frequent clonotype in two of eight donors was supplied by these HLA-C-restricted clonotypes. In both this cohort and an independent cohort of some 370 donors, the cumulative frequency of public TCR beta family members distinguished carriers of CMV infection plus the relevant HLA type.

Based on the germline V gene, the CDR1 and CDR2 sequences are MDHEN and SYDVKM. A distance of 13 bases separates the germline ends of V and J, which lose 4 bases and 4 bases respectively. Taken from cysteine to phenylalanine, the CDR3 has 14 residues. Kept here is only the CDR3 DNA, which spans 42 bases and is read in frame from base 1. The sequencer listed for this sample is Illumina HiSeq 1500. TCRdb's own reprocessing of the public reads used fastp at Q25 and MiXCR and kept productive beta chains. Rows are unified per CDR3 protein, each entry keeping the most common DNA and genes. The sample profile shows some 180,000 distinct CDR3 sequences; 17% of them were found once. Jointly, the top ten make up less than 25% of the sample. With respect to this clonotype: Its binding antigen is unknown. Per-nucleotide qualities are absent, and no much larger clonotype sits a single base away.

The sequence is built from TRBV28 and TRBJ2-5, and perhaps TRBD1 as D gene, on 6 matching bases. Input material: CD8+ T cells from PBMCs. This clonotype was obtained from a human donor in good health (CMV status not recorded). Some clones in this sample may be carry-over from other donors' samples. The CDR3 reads CASSSIARGETQYF. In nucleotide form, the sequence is TGTGCCAGCAGTTCAATAGCCAGGGGAGAGACCCAGTACTTC.